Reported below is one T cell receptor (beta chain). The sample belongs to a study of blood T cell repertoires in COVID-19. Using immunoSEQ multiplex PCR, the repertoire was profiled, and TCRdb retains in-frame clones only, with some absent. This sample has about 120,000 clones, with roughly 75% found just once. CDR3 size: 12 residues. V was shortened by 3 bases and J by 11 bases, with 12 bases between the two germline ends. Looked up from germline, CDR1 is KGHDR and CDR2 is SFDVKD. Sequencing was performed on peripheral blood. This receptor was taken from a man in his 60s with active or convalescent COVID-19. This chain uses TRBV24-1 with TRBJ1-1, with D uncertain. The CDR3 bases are TGTGCCACCAGTGATCTAGACGGAGAGGCTTTCTTT. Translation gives CATSDLDGEAFF.